One and the same sample provided the 4 T cell receptor beta chains below, sequenced in a study of human T cells and chemical hapten exposure. Time point of the sample: patch test 2, 6 weeks after DPC sensitization. The sample's treatment: therapeutic diphenylcyclopropenone sensitization with weekly scalp DPC. One entry per CDR3 protein, called by TCRdb with MiXCR from the RACE reads. The table records some 84,000 distinct CDR3 sequences, 10% of them present only once. The sample here was whole blood, taken in connection with sensitization to the hapten diphenylcyclopropenone (DPC). The receptors were sampled from a woman aged 45-65 years with alopecia areata. Some clones in this sample may be carry-over from other donors' samples.

This clonotype was seen many times. The chain joins TRBV6-6 to TRBJ1-1; D is possibly TRBD1 (5 bases). Trimming removed 4 bases from V and 5 bases from J, with 20 bases in between. The germline V gene encodes CDR1 MNHNY and CDR2 SVGAGI (reference sequence). The CDR3 runs to 16 residues. The CDR3 bases are TGTGCCAGCAGTTTCGGACGGGGGTTGTTTTCTACTGAAGCTTTCTTT. Translating gives CASSFGRGLFSTEAFF.

The sample holds a few counts of this clonotype. This chain joins TRBV20-1 and TRBJ1-5; 7 bases match TRBD1. V lost 5 bases, J lost 2 bases, and 9 bases stayed unmatched. The CDR3 is 15 residues long. In germline, CDR1 is DFQATT, CDR2 SNEGSKA (reference sequence). The CDR3 DNA is TGCAGTGCTCAACGATCCACAGGGGGCAATCAGCCCCAGCATTTT. Translating gives CSAQRSTGGNQPQHF.

This clonotype was detected a few times. This chain joins TRBV30 and TRBJ1-2, with a tentative D call TRBD1 (6 bases). The length of the CDR3 is 14 residues. The V end lost 4 bases, the J end lost 8 bases, and 20 bases lay between the germline ends. Germline lookup yields CDR1 GTSNPN and CDR2 SVGIG (reference sequence). Here the CDR3 reads CAWTKAPDSGGYTF. CDR3 bases: TGTGCCTGGACCAAAGCCCCGGACAGCGGCGGCTACACCTTC.

In its sample, this clonotype was seen many times. V is TRBV12-3 or TRBV12-4 and J is TRBJ1-5, with D maybe TRBD1 (5 bases). V was cut by 5 bases and J by 6 bases, with 11 bases left in between. There are 13 residues in the CDR3. Here the CDR3 DNA reads TGTGCCAGCAGTGACCAGGGTATTCAGCCCCAGCATTTT. This codes for CASSDQGIQPQHF.